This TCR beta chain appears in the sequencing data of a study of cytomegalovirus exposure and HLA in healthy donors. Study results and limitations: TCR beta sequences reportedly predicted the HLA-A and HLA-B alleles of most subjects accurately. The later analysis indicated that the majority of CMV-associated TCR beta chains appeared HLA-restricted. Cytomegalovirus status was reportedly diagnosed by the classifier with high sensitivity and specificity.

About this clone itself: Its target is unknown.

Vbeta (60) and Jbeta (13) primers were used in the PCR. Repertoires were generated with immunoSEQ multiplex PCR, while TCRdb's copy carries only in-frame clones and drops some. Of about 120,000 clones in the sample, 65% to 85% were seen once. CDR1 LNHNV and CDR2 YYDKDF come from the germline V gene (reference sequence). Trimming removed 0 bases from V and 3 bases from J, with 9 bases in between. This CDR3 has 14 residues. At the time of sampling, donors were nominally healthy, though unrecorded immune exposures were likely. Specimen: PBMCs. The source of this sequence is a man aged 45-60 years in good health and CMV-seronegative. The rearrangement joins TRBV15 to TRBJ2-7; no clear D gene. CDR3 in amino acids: CATSRDRYNYEQYF. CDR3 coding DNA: TGTGCCACCAGCAGAGATCGGTATAACTACGAGCAGTACTTC.